This entry concerns a single TCR beta chain. The record originates from a study of blood T cell repertoires in COVID-19. Study summary: Collection of acute and convalescent COVID-19 samples took place in the United States, Italy and Spain. PBMCs, B-cell-depleted T cells, or T cells were the source of the cDNA or gDNA that made up the material.

The method was immunoSEQ multiplex PCR; TCRdb's version includes in-frame clones alone and lacks a portion of them. The data contain approximately 220,000 clones, 65% to 90% of them singletons. The age range of participants was 18 to 89 years, with residence in under 30 US areas. Trimming pared 6 bases from V and 7 bases from J, leaving 15 bases between. CDR3 length equals 14 residues. Germline V CDR1 and CDR2: ENHRY, SYGVKD. This sequence joins TRBV10-3 and TRBJ2-2, with a possible D match to TRBD2 (5 bases). This receptor was taken from a woman aged 40 to 50 with acute COVID-19. Sequencing was carried out using PBMCs or T cells enriched from blood (not recorded which). This CDR3 is CAIRRTSSDGELFF. The CDR3 nucleotides read TGTGCCATCAGGCGGACTTCTTCCGACGGGGAGCTGTTTTTT.